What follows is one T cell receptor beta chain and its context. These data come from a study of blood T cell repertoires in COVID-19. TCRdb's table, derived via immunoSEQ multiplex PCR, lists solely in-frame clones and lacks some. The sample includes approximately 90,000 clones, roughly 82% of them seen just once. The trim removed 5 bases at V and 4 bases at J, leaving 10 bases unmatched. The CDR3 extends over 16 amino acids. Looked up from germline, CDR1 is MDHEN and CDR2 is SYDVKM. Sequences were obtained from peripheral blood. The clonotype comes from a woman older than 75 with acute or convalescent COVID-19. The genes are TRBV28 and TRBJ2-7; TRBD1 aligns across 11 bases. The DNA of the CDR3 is TGTGCCAGCAGTAGGGCTTGGACAGGGGGCCCTTACGAGCAGTACTTC. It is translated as CASSRAWTGGPYEQYF. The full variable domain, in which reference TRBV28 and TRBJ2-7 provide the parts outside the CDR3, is DVKVTQSSRYLVKRTGEKVFLECVQDMDHENMFWYRQDPGLGLRLIYFSYDVKMKEKGDIPEGYSVSREKKERFSLILESASTNQTSMYLCASSRAWTGGPYEQYFGPGTRLTVT.